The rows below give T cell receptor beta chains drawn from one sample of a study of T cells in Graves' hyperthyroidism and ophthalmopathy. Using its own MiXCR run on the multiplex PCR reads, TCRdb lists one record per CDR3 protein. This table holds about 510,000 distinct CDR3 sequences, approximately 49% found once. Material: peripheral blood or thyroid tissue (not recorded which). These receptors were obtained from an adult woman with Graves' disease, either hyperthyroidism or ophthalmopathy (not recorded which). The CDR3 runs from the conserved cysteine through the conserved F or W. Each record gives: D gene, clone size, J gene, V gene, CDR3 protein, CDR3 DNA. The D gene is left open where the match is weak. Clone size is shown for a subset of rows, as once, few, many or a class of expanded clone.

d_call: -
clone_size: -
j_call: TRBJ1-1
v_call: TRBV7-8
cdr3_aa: CASSSDGGMNTEAFF
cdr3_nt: TGTGCCAGCAGCTCAGACGGGGGGATGAACACTGAAGCTTTCTTT

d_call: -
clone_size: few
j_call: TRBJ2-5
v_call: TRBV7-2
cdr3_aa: CASSARQGRGETQYF
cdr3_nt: TGTGCCAGCAGCGCCCGACAGGGGCGGGGGGAGACCCAGTACTTC

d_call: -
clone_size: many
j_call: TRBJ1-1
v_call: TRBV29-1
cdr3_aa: CSVATAEAFF
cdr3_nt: TGCAGCGTCGCGACAGCCGAAGCTTTCTTT

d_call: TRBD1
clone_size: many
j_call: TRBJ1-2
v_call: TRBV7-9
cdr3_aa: CASSLEQGAMYGYTF
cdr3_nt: TGTGCCAGCAGCTTAGAACAGGGGGCCATGTATGGCTACACCTTC

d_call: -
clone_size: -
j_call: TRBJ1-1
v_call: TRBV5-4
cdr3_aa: CASSSYGDTLNTEAFF
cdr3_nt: TGTGCCAGCAGCTCCTACGGGGACACTCTCAACACTGAAGCTTTCTTT

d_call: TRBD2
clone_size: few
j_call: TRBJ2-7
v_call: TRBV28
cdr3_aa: CASNPGTSGSYEQYF
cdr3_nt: TGTGCCAGCAACCCAGGGACTAGCGGTTCCTACGAGCAGTACTTC

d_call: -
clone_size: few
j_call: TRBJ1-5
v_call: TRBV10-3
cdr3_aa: CAISVDGSQPQHF
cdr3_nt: TGTGCCATCAGTGTAGACGGGTCTCAGCCCCAGCATTTT

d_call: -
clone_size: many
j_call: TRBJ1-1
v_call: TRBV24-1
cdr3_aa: CATSDSDAQAFF
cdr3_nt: TGTGCCACCAGTGACTCCGATGCCCAAGCTTTCTTT

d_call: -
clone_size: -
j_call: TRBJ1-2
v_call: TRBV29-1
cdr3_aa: CSVEAGQGHRGYTF
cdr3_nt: TGCAGCGTTGAAGCAGGGCAGGGGCATCGGGGCTACACCTTC

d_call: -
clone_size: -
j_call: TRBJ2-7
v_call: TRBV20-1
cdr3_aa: CSARGAVPPYEQYF
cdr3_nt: TGCAGTGCTAGAGGGGCAGTCCCACCCTACGAGCAGTACTTC

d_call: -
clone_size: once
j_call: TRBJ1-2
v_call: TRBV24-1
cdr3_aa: CATSDSLAGNYGYTF
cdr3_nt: TGTGCCACCAGTGATTCTTTGGCGGGTAACTATGGCTACACCTTC

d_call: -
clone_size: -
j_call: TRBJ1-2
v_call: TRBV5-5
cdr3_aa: CASSLAPGSLYTF
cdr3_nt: TGTGCCAGCAGCTTGGCACCGGGCAGCCTCTACACCTTC

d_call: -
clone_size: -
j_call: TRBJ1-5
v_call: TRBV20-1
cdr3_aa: CSASDSGQFSSNQPQHF
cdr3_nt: TGCAGTGCTAGTGATAGCGGACAGTTTTCTAGCAATCAGCCCCAGCATTTT

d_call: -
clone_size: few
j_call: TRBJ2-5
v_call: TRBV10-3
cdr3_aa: CAISGSRQETQYF
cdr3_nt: TGTGCCATCAGTGGGAGCCGGCAAGAGACCCAGTACTTC

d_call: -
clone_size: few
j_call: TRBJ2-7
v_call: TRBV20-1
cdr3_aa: CSARDSSGTWQYF
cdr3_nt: TGCAGTGCTAGAGATTCATCGGGGACGTGGCAGTACTTC

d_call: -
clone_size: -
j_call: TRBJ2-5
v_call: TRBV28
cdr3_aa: CASRYRKETQYF
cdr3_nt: TGTGCCAGCAGATATCGAAAAGAGACCCAGTACTTC

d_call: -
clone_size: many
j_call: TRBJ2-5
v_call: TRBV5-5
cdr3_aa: CASSLAIHGQETQYF
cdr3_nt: TGTGCCAGCAGCTTGGCGATACACGGACAAGAGACCCAGTACTTC

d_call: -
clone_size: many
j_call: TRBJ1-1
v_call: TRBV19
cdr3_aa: CASSIDRRNTEAFF
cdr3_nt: TGTGCCAGTAGTATAGATCGTCGGAACACTGAAGCTTTCTTT

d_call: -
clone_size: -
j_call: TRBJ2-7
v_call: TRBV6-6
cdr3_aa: CASKTGVRNEQYF
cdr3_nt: TGTGCCAGCAAGACGGGAGTTAGGAACGAGCAGTACTTC

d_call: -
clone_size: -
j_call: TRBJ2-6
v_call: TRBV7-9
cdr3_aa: CASSPTGISGANVLTF
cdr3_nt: TGTGCCAGCAGCCCCACGGGGATATCTGGGGCCAACGTCCTGACTTTC

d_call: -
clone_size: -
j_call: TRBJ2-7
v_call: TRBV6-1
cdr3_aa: CASEGPYEQYF
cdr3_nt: TGTGCCAGCGAAGGACCCTACGAGCAGTACTTC

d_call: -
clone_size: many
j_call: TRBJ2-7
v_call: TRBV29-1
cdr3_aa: CSVEGHRRDGEQYF
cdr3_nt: TGCAGCGTTGAGGGACACAGGCGGGACGGCGAGCAGTACTTC

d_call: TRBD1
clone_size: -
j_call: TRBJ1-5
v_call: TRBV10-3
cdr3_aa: CAISARDRDQPQHF
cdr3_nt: TGTGCCATCAGTGCTAGGGACAGGGATCAGCCCCAGCATTTT

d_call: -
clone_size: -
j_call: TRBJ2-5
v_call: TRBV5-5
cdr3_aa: CASSRAGQETQYF
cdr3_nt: TGTGCCAGCTCGAGGGCAGGACAAGAGACCCAGTACTTC

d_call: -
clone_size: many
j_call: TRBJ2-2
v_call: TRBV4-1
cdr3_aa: CASSQVTLLGGELFF
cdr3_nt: TGCGCCAGCAGCCAAGTGACCTTATTGGGAGGGGAGCTGTTTTTT

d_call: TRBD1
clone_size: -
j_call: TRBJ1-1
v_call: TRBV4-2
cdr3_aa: CASSQDGGGTGVPAFF
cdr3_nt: TGTGCCAGCAGCCAAGATGGAGGAGGGACAGGGGTGCCGGCTTTCTTT

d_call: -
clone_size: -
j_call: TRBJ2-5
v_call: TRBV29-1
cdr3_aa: CSVAAGLETQYF
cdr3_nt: TGCAGCGTTGCAGCGGGTTTGGAGACCCAGTACTTC

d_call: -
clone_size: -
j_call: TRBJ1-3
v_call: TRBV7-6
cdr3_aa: CASTRGHRPTGGNTIYF
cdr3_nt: TGTGCCAGTACAAGGGGACACAGGCCCACCGGTGGAAACACCATATATTTT

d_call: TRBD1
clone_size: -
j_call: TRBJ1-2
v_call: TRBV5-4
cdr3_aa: CASSPFTGDGETLFGYTF
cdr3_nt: TGTGCCAGCAGCCCGTTCACAGGGGACGGGGAGACCCTCTTTGGCTACACCTTC

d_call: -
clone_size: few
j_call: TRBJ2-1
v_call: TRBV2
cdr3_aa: CASSVGRDNEQFF
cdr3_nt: TGTGCCAGCAGTGTTGGCAGGGACAATGAGCAGTTCTTC

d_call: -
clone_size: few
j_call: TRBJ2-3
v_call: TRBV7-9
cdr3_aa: CASGIRGTDTQYF
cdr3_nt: TGTGCCAGCGGAATCCGGGGAACAGATACGCAGTATTTT

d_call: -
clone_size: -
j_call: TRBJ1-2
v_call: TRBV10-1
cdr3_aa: CARTSSSQMGLYGYTF
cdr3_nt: TGCGCCAGAACGTCCAGCAGCCAGATGGGACTCTATGGCTACACCTTC

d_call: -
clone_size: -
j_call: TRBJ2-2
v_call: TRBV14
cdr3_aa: CASSQPTGLTGELFF
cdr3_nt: TGTGCCAGCAGCCAACCCACAGGGTTAACCGGGGAGCTGTTTTTT

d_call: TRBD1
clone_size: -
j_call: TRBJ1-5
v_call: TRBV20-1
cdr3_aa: CSAARGPLDQPQHF
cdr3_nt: TGCAGTGCTGCCAGGGGGCCGTTGGATCAGCCCCAGCATTTT

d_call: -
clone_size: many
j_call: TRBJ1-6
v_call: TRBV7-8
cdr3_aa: CASSLDRVNSPLHF
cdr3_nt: TGTGCCAGCAGCTTAGACAGGGTCAATTCACCCCTCCACTTT

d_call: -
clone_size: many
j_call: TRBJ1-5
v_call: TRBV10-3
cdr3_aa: CAITRDFNQPQHF
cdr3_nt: TGTGCCATTACCCGGGACTTCAATCAGCCCCAGCATTTT

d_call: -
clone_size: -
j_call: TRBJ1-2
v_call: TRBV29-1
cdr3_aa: CSVEGGRAGPYGYTF
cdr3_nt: TGCAGCGTTGAAGGGGGCAGGGCAGGCCCTTATGGCTACACCTTC

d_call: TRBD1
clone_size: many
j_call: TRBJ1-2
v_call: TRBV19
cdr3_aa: CASSSFAGATGGTARNTF
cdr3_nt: TGTGCCAGTAGCTCGTTCGCGGGCGCTACGGGAGGGACAGCGCGTAACACCTTC

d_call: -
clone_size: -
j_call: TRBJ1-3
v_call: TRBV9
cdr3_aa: CASSAPGPPRPNTIYF
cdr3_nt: TGTGCCAGCAGCGCGCCAGGGCCACCCCGCCCAAACACCATATATTTT

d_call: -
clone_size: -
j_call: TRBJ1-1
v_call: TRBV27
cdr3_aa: CASSLAQGGNTEAFF
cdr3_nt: TGTGCCAGCAGTTTAGCACAGGGCGGGAACACTGAAGCTTTCTTT

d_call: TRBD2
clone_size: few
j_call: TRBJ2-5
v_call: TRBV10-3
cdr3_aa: CAFRGLAGDGQETQYF
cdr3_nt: TGTGCCTTCCGGGGACTAGCGGGAGATGGGCAAGAGACCCAGTACTTC

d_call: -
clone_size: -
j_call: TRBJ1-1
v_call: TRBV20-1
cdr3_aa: CSAKGAKPFF
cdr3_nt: TGCAGTGCTAAAGGGGCAAAGCCTTTCTTT

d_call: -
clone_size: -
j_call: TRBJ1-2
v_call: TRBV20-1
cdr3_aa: CSPVGTTEPLRYTF
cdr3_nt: TGCAGTCCCGTGGGAACGACTGAGCCCTTGAGGTACACCTTC

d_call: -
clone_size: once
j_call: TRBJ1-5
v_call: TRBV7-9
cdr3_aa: CASRARDSNQPQHF
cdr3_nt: TGTGCCAGCAGAGCGAGAGATAGCAATCAGCCCCAGCATTTT

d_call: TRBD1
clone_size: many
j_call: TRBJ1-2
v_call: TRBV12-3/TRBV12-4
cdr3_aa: CASAGTGNYGYTF
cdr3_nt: TGTGCCAGCGCCGGGACAGGGAACTATGGCTACACCTTC

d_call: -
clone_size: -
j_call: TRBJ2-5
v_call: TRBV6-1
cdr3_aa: CASRLQGFHQETQYF
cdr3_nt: TGTGCCAGCAGACTCCAGGGGTTCCACCAAGAGACCCAGTACTTC

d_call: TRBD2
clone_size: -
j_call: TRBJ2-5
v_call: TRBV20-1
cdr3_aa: CSARVAGSGETQYF
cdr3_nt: TGCAGTGCTAGAGTAGCGGGGAGCGGGGAGACCCAGTACTTC

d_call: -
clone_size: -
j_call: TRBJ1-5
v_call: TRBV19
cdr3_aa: CASSARLPPQPQHF
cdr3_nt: TGTGCCAGTAGCGCCAGGTTACCCCCACAGCCCCAGCATTTT

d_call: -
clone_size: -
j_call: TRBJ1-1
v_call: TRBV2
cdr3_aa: CAILRGGYEAFF
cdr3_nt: TGTGCCATCCTCCGTGGGGGGTATGAAGCTTTCTTT

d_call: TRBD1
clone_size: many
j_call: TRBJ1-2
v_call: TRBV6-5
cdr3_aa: CASSYYQPGQGSGYTF
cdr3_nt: TGTGCCAGCAGTTACTACCAGCCGGGACAGGGCTCTGGCTACACCTTC

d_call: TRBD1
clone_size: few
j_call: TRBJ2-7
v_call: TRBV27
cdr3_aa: CASRGQVSSYEQYF
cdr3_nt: TGTGCCAGCAGAGGACAGGTGAGCTCCTACGAGCAGTACTTC

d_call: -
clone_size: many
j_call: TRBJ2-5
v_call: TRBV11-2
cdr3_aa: CASSYRGLLYF
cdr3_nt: TGTGCCAGCAGCTACCGGGGCCTTCTGTACTTC

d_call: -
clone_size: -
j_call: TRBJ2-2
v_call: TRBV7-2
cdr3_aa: CASSTRGGTGELFF
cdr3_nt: TGTGCCAGCAGCACCAGGGGTGGGACCGGGGAGCTGTTTTTT

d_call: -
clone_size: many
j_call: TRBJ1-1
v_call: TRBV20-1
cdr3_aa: CSASYRSGTEAFF
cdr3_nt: TGCAGTGCTAGTTACAGGTCTGGCACTGAAGCTTTCTTT

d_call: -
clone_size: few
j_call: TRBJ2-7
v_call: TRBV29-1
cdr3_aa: CSVGDTFSYEQYF
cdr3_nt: TGCAGCGTGGGTGACACTTTCTCCTACGAGCAGTACTTC

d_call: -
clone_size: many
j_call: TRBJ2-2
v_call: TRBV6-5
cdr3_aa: CASSYSLQITGELFF
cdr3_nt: TGTGCCAGCAGTTACTCGTTGCAGATCACCGGGGAGCTGTTTTTT

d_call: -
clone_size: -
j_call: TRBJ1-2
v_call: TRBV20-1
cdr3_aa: CSARDPGDYGYTF
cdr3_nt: TGCAGTGCTAGAGATCCTGGGGACTATGGCTACACCTTC